This T cell receptor (beta chain) was found in a study of patients and donors after allogeneic stem cell transplantation. CDR3 length: 17 amino acids. The germline V gene encodes CDR1 SGHRS and CDR2 YFSETQ. With 4 bases removed from V and 2 bases from J, the gap between germline ends came to 21 bases. TCRdb redid the calling of the RT-PCR reads with MiXCR, one entry per CDR3 protein. In the table there are roughly 960,000 distinct CDR3 sequences, about a sixth of which are singletons. The sequencing input was blood, either unsorted or a sorted T cell fraction (not recorded which). The chain has TRBV5-1 and TRBJ1-1; D is unclear. This TCR was sampled from a human donor who was either an allogeneic HSCT recipient or a stem cell or donor lymphocyte infusion donor (not recorded which). It is not recorded whose cells these are; they may come from a transplant donor. CDR3 residues: CASSLEGSRLRNTEAFF. CDR3 coding DNA: TGCGCCAGCAGCCTGGAGGGTTCGCGACTGAGAAACACTGAAGCTTTCTTT. Full variable domain (rest looked up from reference TRBV5-1 and TRBJ1-1): KAGVTQTPRYLIKTRGQQVTLSCSPISGHRSVSWYQQTPGQGLQFLFEYFSETQRNKGNFPGRFSGRQFSNSRSEMNVSTLELGDSALYLCASSLEGSRLRNTEAFFGQGTRLTVV.